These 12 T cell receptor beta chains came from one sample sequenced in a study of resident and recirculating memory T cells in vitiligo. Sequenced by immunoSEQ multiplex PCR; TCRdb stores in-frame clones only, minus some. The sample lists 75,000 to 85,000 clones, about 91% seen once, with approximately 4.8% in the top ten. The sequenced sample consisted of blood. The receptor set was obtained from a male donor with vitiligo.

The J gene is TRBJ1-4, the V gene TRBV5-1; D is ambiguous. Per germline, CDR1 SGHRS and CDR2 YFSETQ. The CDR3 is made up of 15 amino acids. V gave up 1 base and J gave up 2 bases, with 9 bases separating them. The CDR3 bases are TGCGCCAGCAGCTTGAATACAGTTACTAATGAAAAACTGTTTTTT. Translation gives CASSLNTVTNEKLFF.

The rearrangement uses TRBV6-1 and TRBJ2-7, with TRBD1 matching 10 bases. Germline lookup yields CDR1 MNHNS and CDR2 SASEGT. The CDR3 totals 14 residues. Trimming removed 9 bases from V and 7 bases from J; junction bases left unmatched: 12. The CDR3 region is CASQPRDRGGEQYF. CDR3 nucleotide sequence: TGTGCCAGTCAGCCCCGGGACAGGGGAGGGGAGCAGTACTTC.

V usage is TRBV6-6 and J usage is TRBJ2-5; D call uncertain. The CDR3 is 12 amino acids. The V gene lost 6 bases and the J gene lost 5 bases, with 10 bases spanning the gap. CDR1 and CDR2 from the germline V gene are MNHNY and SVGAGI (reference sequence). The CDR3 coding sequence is TGTGCCAGCAGCCCCCCTTTGGAGACCCAGTACTTC. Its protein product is CASSPPLETQYF.

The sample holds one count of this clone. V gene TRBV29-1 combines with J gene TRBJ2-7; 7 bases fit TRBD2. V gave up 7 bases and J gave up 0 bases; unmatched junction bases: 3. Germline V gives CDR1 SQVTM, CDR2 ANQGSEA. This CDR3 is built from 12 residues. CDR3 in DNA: TGCAGCGCCTTAGCGGGCTCCTACGAGCAGTACTTC. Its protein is CSALAGSYEQYF.

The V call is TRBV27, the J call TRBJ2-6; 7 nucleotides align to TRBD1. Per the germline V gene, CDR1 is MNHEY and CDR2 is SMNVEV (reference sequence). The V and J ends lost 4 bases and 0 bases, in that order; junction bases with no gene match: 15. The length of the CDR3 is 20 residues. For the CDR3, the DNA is TGTGCCAGCAGTTCCCCCGGACAGGCTTCTCCCTTCTCTGGGGCCAACGTCCTGACTTTC. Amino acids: CASSSPGQASPFSGANVLTF.

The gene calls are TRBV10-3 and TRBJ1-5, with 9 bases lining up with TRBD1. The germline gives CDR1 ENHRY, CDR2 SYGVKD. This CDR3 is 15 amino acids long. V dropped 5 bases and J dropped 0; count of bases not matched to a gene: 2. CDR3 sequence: CAISWTGDSNQPQHF. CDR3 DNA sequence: TGTGCCATCAGTTGGACAGGGGATAGCAATCAGCCCCAGCATTTT.

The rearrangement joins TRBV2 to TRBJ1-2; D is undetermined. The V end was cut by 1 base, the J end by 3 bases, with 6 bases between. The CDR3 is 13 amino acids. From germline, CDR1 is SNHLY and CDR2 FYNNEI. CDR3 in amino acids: CASSEGRDYGYTF. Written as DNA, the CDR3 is TGTGCCAGCAGTGAAGGTAGAGACTATGGCTACACCTTC.

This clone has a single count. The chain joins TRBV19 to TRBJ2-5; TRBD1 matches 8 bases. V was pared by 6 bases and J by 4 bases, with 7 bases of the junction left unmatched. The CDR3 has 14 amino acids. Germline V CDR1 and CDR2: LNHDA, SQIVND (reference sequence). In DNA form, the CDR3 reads TGTGCCAGTAGGAGGCAGGGGGCGGGAGAGACCCAGTACTTC. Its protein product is CASRRQGAGETQYF.

The CDR3 DNA reads TGTGCCAGTAGTAGTCAAACAGGGGCCCTCATTCAGTATTTT. This translates into CASSSQTGALIQYF. The V and J genes are TRBV19 and TRBJ2-3; 7 bases are a match to TRBD1. Germline V gene data show CDR1 as LNHDA and CDR2 as SQIVND (reference sequence). The CDR3 has 14 residues. The J segment lost 12 bases and the V segment lost 4 bases, leaving 13 bases of the junction unmatched. The full variable domain, rest sourced from reference TRBV19 and TRBJ2-3, is DGGITQSPKYLFRKEGQNVTLSCEQNLNHDAMYWYRQDPGQGLRLIYYSQIVNDFQKGDIAEGYSVSREKKESFPLTVTSAQKNPTAFYLCASSSQTGALIQYFGPGTRLTVL.

CDR3 loop: CASSSRTGFRSGNTIYF. The CDR3 DNA follows: TGTGCCAGCAGCTCCCGGACAGGGTTCAGATCTGGAAACACCATATATTTT. V gene TRBV11-2 combines with J gene TRBJ1-3; 8 bases are shared with TRBD1. V lost 4 bases, J lost 1 base, and 9 bases stayed unmatched. Germline lookup yields CDR1 SGHAT and CDR2 FQNNGV. The CDR3 runs 17 residues.

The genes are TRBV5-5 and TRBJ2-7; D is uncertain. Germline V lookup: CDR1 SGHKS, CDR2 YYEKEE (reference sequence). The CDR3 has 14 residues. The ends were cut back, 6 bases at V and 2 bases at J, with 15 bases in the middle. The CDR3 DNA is TGTGCCAGCAACCCCGGGTCCTCAGCCTACGAGCAGTACTTC. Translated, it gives CASNPGSSAYEQYF.

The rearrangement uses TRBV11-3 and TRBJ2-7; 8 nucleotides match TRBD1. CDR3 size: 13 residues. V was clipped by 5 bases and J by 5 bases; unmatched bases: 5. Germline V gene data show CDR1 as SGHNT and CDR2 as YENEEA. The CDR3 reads CASSRGQADEQYF. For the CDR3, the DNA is TGTGCCAGCAGCCGGGGACAGGCCGACGAGCAGTACTTC.